The 22 T cell receptor beta chains given below trace back to one sample, sequenced in a study of T cells in Graves' hyperthyroidism and ophthalmopathy. From RNA transcripts, TCR beta CDR3 regions were amplified. The study used the HTBI primer set for a first-round RT-PCR of the TCR CDR3. TCRdb ran MiXCR on the multiplex PCR reads and lists one entry per CDR3 protein. The table has some 560,000 distinct CDR3 sequences, less than 15% seen once. The sequenced sample consisted of blood. These receptors came from a woman aged 40 to 49 with Graves' hyperthyroidism.

The J gene is TRBJ2-2, the V gene TRBV7-9; 8 positions agree with TRBD2. Per the germline V gene, CDR1 is SEHNR and CDR2 is FQNEAQ (reference sequence). The ends lost 8 bases at V and 7 bases at J; junction bases unmatched: 9. The CDR3 spans 14 residues. This CDR3 reads CASSPGGQVGELFF. The CDR3 DNA reads TGTGCCAGCTCACCGGGGGGGCAGGTCGGGGAGCTGTTTTTT.

This clonotype was seen only a few times. The rearrangement links TRBV9 to TRBJ2-7, with 7 bases that match TRBD2. From germline, CDR1 is SGDLS and CDR2 YYNGEE. This CDR3 comprises 13 residues. Trimming at V came to 7 bases and at J to 1 base, leaving 5 bases not matched to a gene. The CDR3 nucleotides read TGTGCCAGCGGGGAGGGCGGATCCTACGAGCAGTACTTC. It encodes CASGEGGSYEQYF.

In its sample, this clonotype was seen many times. The CDR3 DNA reads as TGTGCCAGCAGCCAAGGTCCTGGGGGGCAACTAGCGGGCACATATTACAATGAGCAGTTCTTC. Translation gives CASSQGPGGQLAGTYYNEQFF. The J gene is TRBJ2-1, the V gene TRBV3-1; 9 nucleotides align to TRBD2. CDR1 is LGHDT, CDR2 YNNKEL, per germline (reference sequence). The junction had 20 bases not matched to a gene; V was cut back by 1 base and J by 4 bases. The CDR3 covers 21 residues.

The chain is built from TRBV5-1 and TRBJ2-5; D uncertain. This CDR3 region has 13 residues. CDR1 and CDR2 from the germline V gene are SGHRS and YFSETQ. The V and J ends lost 0 bases and 3 bases respectively, with 6 bases between them. The CDR3 DNA reads as TGCGCCAGCAGCTTGGCTTGGGAAGAGACCCAGTACTTC. Translating gives CASSLAWEETQYF. The full variable domain, completed using reference TRBV5-1 and TRBJ2-5, is KAGVTQTPRYLIKTRGQQVTLSCSPISGHRSVSWYQQTPGQGLQFLFEYFSETQRNKGNFPGRFSGRQFSNSRSEMNVSTLELGDSALYLCASSLAWEETQYFGPGTRLLVL.

The rearrangement uses TRBV10-2 and TRBJ2-7; D gene ambiguous. V lost 7 bases to trimming and J lost 0 bases, with 13 bases between them. From germline, CDR1 is WSHSY and CDR2 SAAADI. CDR3 size: 14 residues. The CDR3 DNA reads as TGCGCCAGCACTATCGCAACTCACTCCTACGAGCAGTACTTC. Translation: CASTIATHSYEQYF.

V is TRBV5-1 and J is TRBJ1-1; possible D gene TRBD1, 6 bases. The ends were cut back, 0 bases at V and 0 bases at J, with 12 bases in the middle. The CDR3 spans 16 residues. Germline assignment: CDR1 SGHRS and CDR2 YFSETQ. In DNA, the CDR3 is TGCGCCAGCAGCTTGGAAGGGGGGACCATGAACACTGAAGCTTTCTTT. This translates into CASSLEGGTMNTEAFF.

This clonotype was counted many times. This chain uses TRBV30 with TRBJ2-1; TRBD2 aligns across 7 bases. The germline V gene encodes CDR1 GTSNPN and CDR2 SVGIG (reference sequence). The CDR3 has 14 amino acids. V trimming: 0 bases; J trimming: 6 bases; junction bases outside the gene matches: 5. CDR3 bases: TGTGCCTGGAGTGTAGGACTAGAGTCCAATGAGCAGTTCTTC. Translated: CAWSVGLESNEQFF.

This clonotype has ten or more counts. The V call is TRBV27, the J call TRBJ1-1, with D maybe TRBD1 (5 bases). The CDR3 length is 13 residues. The ends were cut back, 2 bases at V and 2 bases at J, with 6 bases in the middle. Germline V gives CDR1 MNHEY, CDR2 SMNVEV (reference sequence). CDR3 DNA: TGTGCCAGCAGTTTAGGGACCAACACTGAAGCTTTCTTT. This sequence encodes CASSLGTNTEAFF.

About this clonotype itself: A much more abundant neighbour one base away suggests this may be a read error. The chain uses TRBV7-2 and TRBJ2-5; no reliable D call. The CDR3 is 15 amino acids. Germline loops: CDR1 SGHTA, CDR2 FQGNSA. The DNA of the CDR3 is TGTGCCGGCAGCTTATTTACATCGCGCCAAGAGACCCAGTACTTC. This codes for CAGSLFTSRQETQYF.

At least ten counts were recorded for this clonotype. This CDR3 is CAWSRSTDTQYF. In DNA form, the CDR3 reads TGTGCCTGGAGTCGGAGCACAGATACGCAGTATTTT. This chain uses TRBV30 with TRBJ2-3; D is unresolved. The V gene lost 2 bases and the J gene lost 0 bases, with 3 bases spanning the gap. Germline lookup yields CDR1 GTSNPN and CDR2 SVGIG (reference sequence). The length of the CDR3 is 12 residues.

This chain uses TRBV7-3 with TRBJ2-1, with 8 bases lining up with TRBD2. The CDR3 is 15 residues long. The junction had 8 bases not matched to a gene; V was cut back by 2 bases and J by 8 bases. Germline values: CDR1 SGHTA, CDR2 FQGTGA. CDR3 residues: CASSLEAGGAYEQFF. CDR3 nucleotides: TGTGCCAGCAGCTTAGAGGCGGGAGGTGCCTATGAGCAGTTCTTC. The whole variable domain, remainder taken from reference TRBV7-3 and TRBJ2-1, is GAGVSQTPSNKVTEKGKYVELRCDPISGHTALYWYRQSLGQGPEFLIYFQGTGAADDSGLPNDRFFAVRPEGSVSTLKIQRTERGDSAVYLCASSLEAGGAYEQFFGPGTRLTVL.

The rearrangement uses TRBV9 and TRBJ2-3, with D unclear. This CDR3 is 16 amino acids long. Trimming left V 3 bases short and J 0 bases short, with 14 bases between. Germline CDR1 is SGDLS and CDR2 is YYNGEE. The CDR3 spells CASSAKVAESTDTQYF. The DNA for the CDR3 is TGTGCCAGCAGCGCAAAGGTGGCGGAAAGCACAGATACGCAGTATTTT.

On this clonotype: At one of its ends the junction is not consistent with the germline gene, which may arise from a read error. The chain recombines TRBV7-8 with TRBJ2-2; 8 bases are a match to TRBD1. Germline V gene data show CDR1 as SGHVS and CDR2 as FQNEAQ. The CDR3 contains 17 residues. For the CDR3, the DNA is TGCGCCAGCAGCCAAGTCAGCCAGGGGGCGATCGCCGGGGAGCTGTTTTTT. Its protein product is CASSQVSQGAIAGELFF.

At least ten counts were recorded for this clonotype. This sequence joins TRBV20-1 and TRBJ2-7; 12 bases match TRBD1. The CDR3 is 17 residues long. Per germline, CDR1 DFQATT and CDR2 SNEGSKA (reference sequence). The ends lost 5 bases at V and 4 bases at J; junction bases unmatched: 15. CDR3 DNA sequence: TGCAGTGCTCGCCTCAGGGGACAGGGGGCGCTTCGGTACGAGCAGTACTTC. It specifies CSARLRGQGALRYEQYF.

This clonotype occurred a few times. The rearrangement joins TRBV18 to TRBJ2-5; D not certain. Trimming cost V 2 bases and J 4 bases, with 8 bases left between them. CDR1 KGHSH and CDR2 LQKENI come from the germline V gene. The CDR3 totals 13 residues. The CDR3 sequence is CASSPGNLETQYF. CDR3 coding DNA: TGTGCCAGCTCACCAGGAAACCTAGAGACCCAGTACTTC. The variable domain in full, with the rest retrieved from reference TRBV18 and TRBJ2-5, is NAGVMQNPRHLVRRRGQEARLRCSPMKGHSHVYWYRQLPEEGLKFMVYLQKENIIDESGMPKERFSAEFPKEGPSILRIQQVVRGDSAAYFCASSPGNLETQYFGPGTRLLVL.

The chain employs TRBV7-8 and TRBJ1-4; maybe TRBD1 (6 bases). Germline V gene lookup returns CDR1 SGHVS and CDR2 FQNEAQ. The CDR3 runs 15 residues. V was clipped by 5 bases and J by 10 bases, with 20 bases between them. The CDR3 DNA reads as TGTGCCAGCAGCCTAGGGGGGGGCCTTTTCCCAAAACTGTTTTTT. Protein sequence: CASSLGGGLFPKLFF. Drawing the rest from reference TRBV7-8 and TRBJ1-4, the complete variable domain is GAGVSQSPRYKVAKRGQDVALRCDPISGHVSLFWYQQALGQGPEFLTYFQNEAQLDKSGLPSDRFFAERPEGSVSTLKIQRTQQEDSAVYLCASSLGGGLFPKLFFGSGTQLSVL.

The table lists this clonotype with many counts. The V and J genes are TRBV11-2 and TRBJ2-1; TRBD2 might be the D (5 bases). Germline V CDR1 and CDR2: SGHAT, FQNNGV. Trimming stripped 0 bases from V and 7 bases from J, with 7 bases between. The CDR3 covers 13 residues. The CDR3 nucleotides read TGTGCCAGCAGCTTAGATCTAGCTAATGAGCAGTTCTTC. It yields the protein CASSLDLANEQFF.

This chain joins TRBV6-4 and TRBJ1-2; no reliable D call. Germline CDR1 MRHNA, CDR2 SNTAGT. V was trimmed by 7 bases and J by 5 bases, leaving 17 bases between them. The CDR3 consists of 14 residues. The CDR3 loop reads CASTTPPRLYGYTF. CDR3 sequence (DNA): TGTGCCAGCACTACACCACCCCGGTTGTATGGCTACACCTTC.

Only a few counts were recorded for this clonotype. The CDR3 here is CSARPAGDFYNEQFF. DNA of the CDR3: TGCAGTGCTAGACCAGCGGGAGATTTCTACAATGAGCAGTTCTTC. The chain employs TRBV20-1 and TRBJ2-1; 8 bases align to TRBD2. The CDR3 covers 15 residues. Trimming cost V 2 bases and J 3 bases; bases outside gene matches: 6. Germline V gives CDR1 DFQATT, CDR2 SNEGSKA (reference sequence).

This clonotype was recorded many times. One end of the junction does not line up with germline, which may come from a read error. The chain employs TRBV28 and TRBJ2-3; D unresolved. Germline loops: CDR1 MDHEN, CDR2 SYDVKM. The CDR3 loop spans 13 amino acids. CDR3: CASSFYGTDTQYF. The CDR3 DNA is TGTGCCAGCAGTTTTTACGGCACTGATACGCAGTATTTT.

In this sample, this clonotype turned up many times. V usage is TRBV12-3 or TRBV12-4 and J usage is TRBJ2-1; D is unresolved. The CDR3 consists of 12 residues. Trimming removed 3 bases from V and 9 bases from J, with 9 bases in between. CDR3 sequence: CASSFVVREQFF. The DNA for the CDR3 is TGTGCCAGCAGTTTTGTGGTACGTGAGCAGTTCTTC.

This clonotype was picked up many times. The chain carries TRBV20-1 and TRBJ2-3, with 7 bases lining up with TRBD2. Germline lookup yields CDR1 DFQATT and CDR2 SNEGSKA (reference sequence). This CDR3 is 16 amino acids long. Unmatched junction bases numbered 10, after V lost 1 base and J lost 3 bases. CDR3 sequence (DNA): TGCAGTGCTAGAGTGGGCGGGAGTAAAAGAACAGATACGCAGTATTTT. As protein: CSARVGGSKRTDTQYF.